These T cell receptor beta chains were read from a single sample in a study of T cells in Graves' hyperthyroidism and ophthalmopathy. TCRdb passed the multiplex PCR reads through MiXCR, listing each CDR3 protein once. The sample holds some 510,000 distinct CDR3 sequences, more than 20% seen once. The specimen sequenced was blood. These receptors originate from a man between 18 and 35 years old with Graves' hyperthyroidism. The CDR3 runs from the conserved cysteine through the conserved F or W. The D gene is left open where the match is weak. Size is stated for part of the rows, as once, few or many counts, or as a class when the clone is expanded.

CDR3 DNA: TGTGCCAGCAGCCGAGACGGGGACTATGGCTACACCTTC
CDR3 protein: CASSRDGDYGYTF
V gene: TRBV6-1
D gene: NA
clone size: few
J gene: TRBJ1-2

CDR3 DNA: TGTGCCAGCAGCTTCCATAAAGGGTACGAGCAGTACTTC
CDR3 protein: CASSFHKGYEQYF
V gene: TRBV11-2
D gene: NA
clone size: many
J gene: TRBJ2-7

CDR3 DNA: TGCAGCGTAGTCGAGGGGCCTGAAGCTTTCTTT
CDR3 protein: CSVVEGPEAFF
V gene: TRBV29-1
D gene: NA
clone size: many
J gene: TRBJ1-1

CDR3 DNA: TGTGCCAGCAGTTTAGAAGGGGCCCCGGGGGGCACTGAAGCTTTCTTT
CDR3 protein: CASSLEGAPGGTEAFF
V gene: TRBV12-3/TRBV12-4
D gene: NA
clone size: many
J gene: TRBJ1-1

CDR3 DNA: TGTGCCAGCAGCTCCGGCGCCTTGACCGAGCAGTACTTC
CDR3 protein: CASSSGALTEQYF
V gene: TRBV27
D gene: NA
clone size: many
J gene: TRBJ2-7

CDR3 DNA: TGTGCCACCAGCCCCAGCAACTATGGCTACACCTTC
CDR3 protein: CATSPSNYGYTF
V gene: TRBV15
D gene: NA
clone size: NA
J gene: TRBJ1-2

CDR3 DNA: TGCAGTGCTAGAGAGGAGGCGATGAACACTGAAGCTTTCTTT
CDR3 protein: CSAREEAMNTEAFF
V gene: TRBV20-1
D gene: NA
clone size: NA
J gene: TRBJ1-1

CDR3 DNA: TGTGCCAGCAGGGTCCCAGGGGGTCGTGGCACCGGGGAGCTGTTTTTT
CDR3 protein: CASRVPGGRGTGELFF
V gene: TRBV2
D gene: TRBD1
clone size: many
J gene: TRBJ2-2

CDR3 DNA: TGTGCCAGCAACGGGGCCGTAAATGAAAAACTGTTTTTT
CDR3 protein: CASNGAVNEKLFF
V gene: TRBV7-9
D gene: NA
clone size: few
J gene: TRBJ1-4

CDR3 DNA: TGCGCCAGCAGCCAAGTAACTGGGGCGTCACATAGCTACACCTTC
CDR3 protein: CASSQVTGASHSYTF
V gene: TRBV4-1
D gene: NA
clone size: few
J gene: TRBJ1-2

CDR3 DNA: TGTGCCAGCAGTTTATTTTGGACATCAGGGTTCTACGAGCAGTACTTC
CDR3 protein: CASSLFWTSGFYEQYF
V gene: TRBV28
D gene: NA
clone size: many
J gene: TRBJ2-7

CDR3 DNA: TGTGCCAGCACCCCGGGGGGACAAGAGACCCAGTACTTC
CDR3 protein: CASTPGGQETQYF
V gene: TRBV7-9
D gene: TRBD2
clone size: many
J gene: TRBJ2-5

CDR3 DNA: TGTGCCAGCAGTCTGATGAGGGGGCAGAATAGCAATCAGCCCCAGCATTTT
CDR3 protein: CASSLMRGQNSNQPQHF
V gene: TRBV28
D gene: TRBD1
clone size: many
J gene: TRBJ1-5

CDR3 DNA: TGTGCCAGCAGTTTGTCCCCGGGAAAGGGCGAGACCCAGTACTTC
CDR3 protein: CASSLSPGKGETQYF
V gene: TRBV6-5
D gene: NA
clone size: many
J gene: TRBJ2-5

CDR3 DNA: TGTGCCAGCTCACCCCGAAATCTCCTCGAGCAGTACTTC
CDR3 protein: CASSPRNLLEQYF
V gene: TRBV18
D gene: NA
clone size: NA
J gene: TRBJ2-7

CDR3 DNA: TGTGCCACCAGTGATCGGACAGCTAGCGGGGAGCTGTTTTTT
CDR3 protein: CATSDRTASGELFF
V gene: TRBV24-1
D gene: NA
clone size: NA
J gene: TRBJ2-2

CDR3 DNA: TGTGCCAGCAGAAGGACAGGGGGCAGCGGTCAGCCCCAGCATTTT
CDR3 protein: CASRRTGGSGQPQHF
V gene: TRBV2
D gene: TRBD1
clone size: many
J gene: TRBJ1-5

CDR3 DNA: TGCAGCGTTGCCGGGACAGGTCTCTACGAGCAGTACTTC
CDR3 protein: CSVAGTGLYEQYF
V gene: TRBV29-1
D gene: TRBD1
clone size: many
J gene: TRBJ2-7

CDR3 DNA: TGTGCCAGCAGTTTATTGAGGGAAAATCAGCCCCAGCATTTT
CDR3 protein: CASSLLRENQPQHF
V gene: TRBV28
D gene: NA
clone size: NA
J gene: TRBJ1-5

CDR3 DNA: TGTGCCAGCAGTTTAGGCGCAGGGTTCGGAGCTTTCTTT
CDR3 protein: CASSLGAGFGAFF
V gene: TRBV12-3/TRBV12-4
D gene: NA
clone size: few
J gene: TRBJ1-1

CDR3 DNA: TGTGCCAGCAGCTTTATCCCCCCAGGACTAGCGGGGGCGGGGGAGACCCAGTACTTC
CDR3 protein: CASSFIPPGLAGAGETQYF
V gene: TRBV7-8
D gene: TRBD2
clone size: NA
J gene: TRBJ2-5

CDR3 DNA: TGTGCCAGCAAATGGACAGGGCTCAACTATGGCTACACCTTC
CDR3 protein: CASKWTGLNYGYTF
V gene: TRBV12-3/TRBV12-4
D gene: TRBD1
clone size: many
J gene: TRBJ1-2

CDR3 DNA: TGTGCCAGCAGCTACGCTAGCGGGGGAATCACCGGGGAGCTGTTTTTT
CDR3 protein: CASSYASGGITGELFF
V gene: TRBV2
D gene: TRBD2
clone size: NA
J gene: TRBJ2-2

CDR3 DNA: TGTGCCAGCACGGAGGGGCAAGAGACCCAGTACTTC
CDR3 protein: CASTEGQETQYF
V gene: TRBV2
D gene: NA
clone size: many
J gene: TRBJ2-5

CDR3 DNA: TGTGCCAGCAGTTTAAGTCAGGTCCACTACGAGCAGTACTTC
CDR3 protein: CASSLSQVHYEQYF
V gene: TRBV12-3/TRBV12-4
D gene: NA
clone size: many
J gene: TRBJ2-7

CDR3 DNA: TGCAGTGCTAGGGGCCCCGACAGGGGTAACTATGGCTACACCTTC
CDR3 protein: CSARGPDRGNYGYTF
V gene: TRBV20-1
D gene: TRBD1
clone size: NA
J gene: TRBJ1-2

CDR3 DNA: TGTGCCAGCAGTTACTCGACTATACAGGGAAATTCACCCCTCCACTTT
CDR3 protein: CASSYSTIQGNSPLHF
V gene: TRBV6-5
D gene: NA
clone size: NA
J gene: TRBJ1-6

CDR3 DNA: TGTGCCAGCAGGCCTACTAGCGGTTTAACCTACGAGCAGTACTTC
CDR3 protein: CASRPTSGLTYEQYF
V gene: TRBV12-3/TRBV12-4
D gene: TRBD2
clone size: NA
J gene: TRBJ2-7

CDR3 DNA: TGTGCCAGCAGTGAAGCTGGCACGAGCACAGATACGCAGTATTTT
CDR3 protein: CASSEAGTSTDTQYF
V gene: TRBV6-1
D gene: NA
clone size: NA
J gene: TRBJ2-3

CDR3 DNA: TGTGCCAGCAGTCATGGACAGTTTGGCAATCAGCCCCAGCATTTT
CDR3 protein: CASSHGQFGNQPQHF
V gene: TRBV12-3/TRBV12-4
D gene: NA
clone size: many
J gene: TRBJ1-5

CDR3 DNA: TGTGCCAGCACGAGGACTGATGTCACCTACGAGCAGTACTTC
CDR3 protein: CASTRTDVTYEQYF
V gene: TRBV2
D gene: NA
clone size: few
J gene: TRBJ2-7

CDR3 DNA: TGTGCCAGCAGTTATGTCCCGGACGCACTCTCGACCTTC
CDR3 protein: CASSYVPDALSTF
V gene: TRBV12-3/TRBV12-4
D gene: NA
clone size: many
J gene: TRBJ1-2